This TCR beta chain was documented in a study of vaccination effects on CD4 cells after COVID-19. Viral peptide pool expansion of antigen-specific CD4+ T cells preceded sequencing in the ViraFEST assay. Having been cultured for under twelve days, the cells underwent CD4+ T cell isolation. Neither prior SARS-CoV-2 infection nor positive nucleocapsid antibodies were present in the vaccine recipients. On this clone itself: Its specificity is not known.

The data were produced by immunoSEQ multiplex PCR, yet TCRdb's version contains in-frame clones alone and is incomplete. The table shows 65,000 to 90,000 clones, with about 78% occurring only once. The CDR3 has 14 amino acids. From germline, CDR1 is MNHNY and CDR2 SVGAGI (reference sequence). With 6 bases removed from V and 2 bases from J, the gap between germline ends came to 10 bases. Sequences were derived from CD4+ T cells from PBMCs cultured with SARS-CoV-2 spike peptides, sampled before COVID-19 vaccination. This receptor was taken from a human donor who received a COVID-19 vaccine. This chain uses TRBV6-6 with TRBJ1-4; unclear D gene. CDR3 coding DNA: TGTGCCAGCAGCCATCAGGAGACTAATGAAAAACTGTTTTTT. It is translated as CASSHQETNEKLFF.